This T cell receptor (beta chain) is from a study of cytomegalovirus exposure and HLA in healthy donors. Whole-study results and caveats: Productive rates of about 87% or about 30% were seen for most TCR beta V segments in an earlier analysis. Excluded were some V segments that proved indistinguishable, including TRBV6-2 and TRBV6-3.

The CDR3 has 13 residues. Trimming took off 6 bases at V and 5 bases at J, with 15 bases between the two ends. Germline values: CDR1 SGHRS, CDR2 YFSETQ. Researchers ran the PCR with 60 Vbeta and 13 Jbeta primers. Method: immunoSEQ multiplex PCR; TCRdb's copy keeps in-frame clones and lacks some. The sample yields some 100,000 clones, about 75% seen once. The donors comprised healthy bone marrow donors. The donors, nominally healthy at sampling, likely had unrecorded immune exposures. In the case of this clone: Antigen unknown.

Sequences were obtained from PBMCs. This clonotype originated in a male donor in good health and CMV-seropositive. J is TRBJ2-7 and V is TRBV5-1, with D unresolved. The CDR3 loop reads CASTPPGGDEQYF. The CDR3 DNA reads TGCGCCAGCACCCCCCCCGGTGGAGACGAGCAGTACTTC.